Sequencing of this T cell receptor (beta chain) was carried out in a study of T-cell memory formation after mild COVID-19. TCRdb independently ran MiXCR on the 5' RACE reads; one entry per CDR3 protein. The data show about 250,000 distinct CDR3 sequences, 15% seen once. The CDR3 length is 15 residues. Trimming removed 2 bases at V and 7 bases at J, with 15 bases between. Germline CDR1 and CDR2: MNHEY and SMNVEV (reference sequence). This sequence joins TRBV27 and TRBJ2-1; perhaps TRBD1 as D (5 bases). The sequenced material came from PBMCs or a T cell subset sorted from them (not recorded which). This receptor was identified in an adult woman who had mild COVID-19 (a few samples of this study predate the infection). Cell type and time point are not known. CDR3 loop: CASSLRTRILNEQFF. Written as DNA, the CDR3 is TGTGCCAGCAGTTTAAGGACACGGATCTTAAATGAGCAGTTCTTC.